These T cell receptor beta chains were read from a single sample in a study of Ad26.COV2.S vaccination and SARS-CoV-2 variants. Clones were sequenced by immunoSEQ multiplex PCR, and TCRdb holds only the in-frame ones, with some missing. The table shows hundreds of thousands of clones, with roughly 87% occurring only once. The sequencing used peripheral blood, collected in a trial of Ad26.COV2.S vaccine versus placebo. These receptors all come from a person between 18 and 60 years old who received the Ad26.COV2.S COVID-19 vaccine or a placebo. The CDR3 runs from the conserved cysteine through the conserved F or W. Each record gives: D gene, clone size, J gene, V gene, CDR3 DNA, CDR3 protein. A D gene is named only where the DNA matches it firmly. The size entry is marked missing in some rows and otherwise reads once, few, many or a size class.

>-|-|TRBJ1-2|TRBV7-9
TGTGCCCTACCACGGACGGGGCACTATGGCTACACCTTC
CALPRTGHYGYTF
>-|-|TRBJ2-5|TRBV5-1
TGCGCCAGCAGCTTGGAGGGTGAGACCCAGTACTTC
CASSLEGETQYF
>TRBD1|-|TRBJ1-1|TRBV24-1
TGTGCCACCAGTGATGGGACAGCTCCTTTGAACACTGAAGCTTTCTTT
CATSDGTAPLNTEAFF
>TRBD1|-|TRBJ1-1|TRBV9
TGTGCCAGCAGCAGACAGGGAAACACTGAAGCTTTCTTT
CASSRQGNTEAFF
>-|once|TRBJ2-4|TRBV7-3
TGTGCCAGCAGCTATACAGGGACGGGCATTCAGTACTTC
CASSYTGTGIQYF
>-|-|TRBJ2-1|TRBV9
TGTGCCAGCAGCGTAGAATGGGCGGTTACGGATGAGCAGTTCTTC
CASSVEWAVTDEQFF
>-|-|TRBJ2-1|TRBV2
TGTGCCAGCAGTGCAGGGGCGGGCTCCTACAATGAGCAGTTCTTC
CASSAGAGSYNEQFF
>-|-|TRBJ2-3|TRBV7-2
TGTGCCAGCAGCTTAGCTGGGGGGGCCCGCCGCACAGATACGCAGTATTTT
CASSLAGGARRTDTQYF
>-|-|TRBJ2-2|TRBV29-1
TGCAGCGTCAGACAGGAGGTAGTCACCGGGGAGCTGTTTTTT
CSVRQEVVTGELFF
>-|-|TRBJ1-2|TRBV12-3/TRBV12-4
TGTGCCAGCAGTTTAAGGCTCCCCTATGGCTACACCTTC
CASSLRLPYGYTF
>TRBD1|-|TRBJ1-2|TRBV4-1
TGCGCCAGCAGCCAAGATGACAGGGTCTTAGGCTACACCTTC
CASSQDDRVLGYTF
>TRBD1|-|TRBJ1-1|TRBV6-4
TGTGCCAGCAGTGACCCGGACAGGGGGCGTGAGGATCCTGAAGCTTTCTTT
CASSDPDRGREDPEAFF
>-|-|TRBJ2-5|TRBV28
TGTGCCAGCAGTTTACTCTTCCGGGACCCGAGGGCCGAGACCCAGTACTTC
CASSLLFRDPRAETQYF
>-|-|TRBJ2-1|TRBV24-1
TGTGCCACCAGCCAGGGTTGGGAGAACAATGAGCAGTTCTTC
CATSQGWENNEQFF
>TRBD1|-|TRBJ2-1|TRBV3-1/TRBV3-2
TGTGCCAGCAGCCAAGCAGGGGGTAGGTACAATGAGCAGTTCTTC
CASSQAGGRYNEQFF
>TRBD1|-|TRBJ2-6|TRBV5-1
TGCGCCAGCAGCCGGGACAGGGGTATGGCTGGGGCCAACGTCCTGACTTTC
CASSRDRGMAGANVLTF
>-|-|TRBJ1-2|TRBV7-2
TGTGCTAGCAGCTTAGCGGAGTACGTTTTTGGCTACACCTTC
CASSLAEYVFGYTF
>-|-|TRBJ1-3|TRBV6-5
TGTGCCAGCAGTTGGAGGATCTCTGGAAACACCATATATTTT
CASSWRISGNTIYF
>TRBD1|-|TRBJ1-2|TRBV28
TGTGCCACCCTGGGGAGCATTTCACAGGGGGCAGGCTATGGCTACACCTTC
CATLGSISQGAGYGYTF
>-|-|TRBJ1-5|TRBV4-3
TGCGCCAGCAGCCAAGTAGGTAGCAATCAGCCCCAGCATTTT
CASSQVGSNQPQHF
>TRBD1|-|TRBJ1-6|TRBV7-3
TGTGCCAGCAGCTTGGAAGGGACAGAATATAATTCACCCCTCCACTTT
CASSLEGTEYNSPLHF
>TRBD1|-|TRBJ2-4|TRBV5-1
TGCGCCAGCAGCCCCACAGGGGACAAAAACATTCAGTACTTC
CASSPTGDKNIQYF
>-|-|TRBJ2-1|TRBV6-2/TRBV6-3
TGTGCCAGCAGCCTGGAGGGCCCCTCCTACAATGAGCAGTTCTTC
CASSLEGPSYNEQFF
>TRBD1|-|TRBJ1-1|TRBV19
TGTGCCAGTAGTACGGACAGGGGGGCTGAAGCTTTCTTT
CASSTDRGAEAFF
>-|-|TRBJ1-1|TRBV9
TGTGCCAGCAGCGTAGTTTCGGCGAACACTGAAGCTTTCTTT
CASSVVSANTEAFF
>-|once|TRBJ2-1|TRBV11-3
TGTGCCAGCGGCGGAGGTGAGCAGTTCTTC
CASGGGEQFF
>-|-|TRBJ1-2|TRBV4-2
TGTGCCAGCAGCCAAGATAGGGTCTCCCCCTACTATGGCTACACCTTC
CASSQDRVSPYYGYTF
>TRBD1|-|TRBJ2-7|TRBV11-2
TGTGCCAGCAGCGTCTCGGGACAGGGGGCGTTGTACGAGCAGTACTTC
CASSVSGQGALYEQYF
>-|-|TRBJ2-3|TRBV4-1
TGCGCCAGCAGCCACAGGATCACAGGGACTAGCACAGATACGCAGTATTTT
CASSHRITGTSTDTQYF
>TRBD2|-|TRBJ2-3|TRBV10-2
TGCGCCAGCAGTGGCGCTAGCGGTACGCAGTATTTT
CASSGASGTQYF
>-|-|TRBJ1-2|TRBV28
TGTGCCAGCAGCTCCATAGGATTGCTCTATGGCTACACCTTC
CASSSIGLLYGYTF
>-|-|TRBJ1-2|TRBV5-6
TGTGCCAGCAGCTATGACAGTTATGGCTACACCTTC
CASSYDSYGYTF
>-|-|TRBJ2-5|TRBV4-1
TGCGCCAGCAGACTCTCCCCAACCGGCTCGGCCCAGGGGACCCAGTACTTC
CASRLSPTGSAQGTQYF
>-|-|TRBJ2-3|TRBV19
TGTGCCAGTAGCCGGGGCACAGATACGCAGTATTTT
CASSRGTDTQYF
>-|few|TRBJ1-1|TRBV11-2
TGTGCCAGCAGCTTGAGCCAAGTGATGAACACTGAAGCTTTCTTT
CASSLSQVMNTEAFF